These 5 T cell receptor beta chains came from one sample sequenced in a study of technical replicates of blood from a handful of donors. TCRdb keeps only in-frame clones here, not all; method: immunoSEQ multiplex PCR. The sample has roughly 92,000 clones, 85% to 95% seen once. Specimen: T cells isolated from PBMCs. Receptor source: a human donor in good health.

The chain is built from TRBV11-2 and TRBJ1-5; 8 bases are shared with TRBD1. V gave up 4 bases and J gave up 2 bases; unmatched junction bases: 4. This CDR3 is built from 15 residues. Germline-derived CDR1 and CDR2 are SGHAT and FQNNGV. CDR3 sequence: CASSSSGQGNQPQHF. CDR3 nucleotide sequence: TGTGCCAGCAGCTCATCGGGACAGGGCAATCAGCCCCAGCATTTT.

The genes are TRBV27 and TRBJ2-1; 8 nucleotides agree with TRBD2. The CDR3 is 16 residues long. The J segment lost 4 bases and the V segment lost 4 bases, leaving 9 bases of the junction unmatched. CDR1 is MNHEY, CDR2 SMNVEV, per germline (reference sequence). DNA of the CDR3: TGTGCCAGCAGTTGGGCAGCGGGAGCTTTGTACAATGAGCAGTTCTTC. The encoded protein is CASSWAAGALYNEQFF.

This chain joins TRBV5-5 and TRBJ1-5, with 9 nucleotides matching TRBD1. The germline V gene encodes CDR1 SGHKS and CDR2 YYEKEE (reference sequence). The ends lost 4 bases at V and 5 bases at J; junction bases unmatched: 7. The CDR3 has 15 residues. This chain's CDR3 is CASSPRTGEYQPQHF. CDR3 nucleotide sequence: TGTGCCAGCAGCCCTAGGACAGGGGAGTATCAGCCCCAGCATTTT.

This chain links TRBV9 with TRBJ2-1; 8 positions agree with TRBD2. The CDR3 totals 14 residues. V shed 3 bases, J shed 6 bases, and the junction held 5 bases outside the gene matches. Germline lookup yields CDR1 SGDLS and CDR2 YYNGEE. The DNA for the CDR3 is TGTGCCAGCAGCGCAGCGGGAGCCTTCAATGAGCAGTTCTTC. Amino acids: CASSAAGAFNEQFF.

V and J are TRBV9 and TRBJ1-2; a possible D gene is TRBD1 (6 bases). The CDR3 extends over 20 amino acids. CDR1 is SGDLS, CDR2 YYNGEE, per germline. Trimming left V 1 base short and J 2 bases short, with 27 bases between. The CDR3 here is CASSVSSHGQSSSLNYGYTF. The DNA for the CDR3 is TGTGCCAGCAGCGTAAGCTCTCACGGACAGTCAAGCAGCCTAAACTATGGCTACACCTTC.